This TCR beta chain was sequenced during a study of T cell clonotyping in hematopoietic cell transplantation. Germline CDR1 and CDR2: SEHNR and FQNEAQ (reference sequence). The CDR3 runs 15 residues. The ends lost 5 bases at V and 4 bases at J; junction bases unmatched: 7. Points on this clone: Antigen unknown.

Data came from immunoSEQ multiplex PCR; TCRdb stores just in-frame clones and leaves some out. The table records roughly 49,000 clones, 86% of them present only once. The study's findings and limits: Higher Inverse Simpson Index values in graft donor and pretransplant recipient predicted broader posttransplant TCR diversity. At the given depth, recipient repertoires were over 97% de novo clonotypes. Pathologically expanded recipient clonotypes increased progressively from day 30 to day 180 as diversity fell.

Time point specified: recipient sample about 28 days before transplant, after cytoreduction. The source of this sequence is a man aged 55-75 years with biphenotypic leukemia. Some clones in this sample may be carry-over from other donors' samples. The source material was peripheral blood mononuclear cells, sampled before stem cell transplant. The chain employs TRBV7-9 and TRBJ1-2; 10 nucleotides match TRBD1. CDR3 in amino acids: CASSPGTGVLYGYTF. The CDR3 DNA reads as TGTGCCAGCAGCCCCGGGACAGGGGTCCTCTATGGCTACACCTTC.